A selection of T cell receptor beta chains follows, all from one sample in a study of regulatory T cells in long-lasting Graves disease. TCRdb re-called the multiplex PCR reads through MiXCR, storing one row per CDR3 protein. The data contain 600,000 to 800,000 distinct CDR3 sequences, around 32% of them seen just once; the ten biggest clones take up roughly 46%. The sequencing here drew on peripheral blood mononuclear cells (PBMCs), taken when the disease was refractory, from a patient treated with antithyroid drugs. Receptors originate from a female donor with Graves disease. The CDR3 runs from the conserved cysteine through the conserved F or W. Each record gives: D gene, V gene, J gene, clone size, CDR3 protein, CDR3 DNA. The D gene is left open where the match is weak. Expanded clones get a size class; other rows say once, few or many, or leave the size out.

D gene: -; V gene: TRBV29-1; J gene: TRBJ2-3; clone size: -; CDR3 protein: CSGKDADTQYF; CDR3 DNA: TGCAGCGGGAAGGATGCAGATACGCAGTATTTT
D gene: TRBD2; V gene: TRBV11-2; J gene: TRBJ2-2; clone size: -; CDR3 protein: CASSLGGGRAGELFF; CDR3 DNA: TGTGCCAGCAGCCTGGGTGGCGGGAGGGCCGGGGAGCTGTTTTTT
D gene: TRBD1; V gene: TRBV10-2; J gene: TRBJ1-1; clone size: -; CDR3 protein: CASEKTGQSNTEAFF; CDR3 DNA: TGCGCCAGCGAAAAAACGGGACAGAGTAACACTGAAGCTTTCTTT
D gene: -; V gene: TRBV6-5; J gene: TRBJ1-1; clone size: -; CDR3 protein: CASSYSPGQTREAFF; CDR3 DNA: TGTGCCAGCAGTTACAGCCCGGGACAAACTCGCGAAGCTTTCTTT
D gene: -; V gene: TRBV19; J gene: TRBJ1-1; clone size: -; CDR3 protein: CASRTELNTEAFF; CDR3 DNA: TGTGCCAGTAGGACGGAATTGAACACTGAAGCTTTCTTT
D gene: -; V gene: TRBV19; J gene: TRBJ1-1; clone size: -; CDR3 protein: CASSFRGTSSEAFF; CDR3 DNA: TGTGCCAGTAGTTTCAGAGGGACATCTTCTGAAGCTTTCTTT
D gene: TRBD2; V gene: TRBV6-2/TRBV6-3; J gene: TRBJ2-3; clone size: few; CDR3 protein: CASTSLAGARRADTQYF; CDR3 DNA: TGTGCCAGCACCTCTCTAGCGGGAGCAAGGAGAGCAGATACGCAGTATTTT
D gene: -; V gene: TRBV12-3/TRBV12-4; J gene: TRBJ1-2; clone size: -; CDR3 protein: CASDLVNRGGYTF; CDR3 DNA: TGTGCCAGCGATCTTGTAAACCGAGGAGGCTACACCTTC
D gene: TRBD2; V gene: TRBV6-1; J gene: TRBJ2-2; clone size: -; CDR3 protein: CASSERFPAGVPGELFF; CDR3 DNA: TGTGCCAGCAGTGAGAGATTTCCAGCGGGAGTACCCGGGGAGCTGTTTTTT
D gene: -; V gene: TRBV19; J gene: TRBJ1-1; clone size: few; CDR3 protein: CASSTFGGTEAFF; CDR3 DNA: TGTGCCAGTAGTACATTCGGGGGGACTGAAGCTTTCTTT
D gene: TRBD2; V gene: TRBV11-1; J gene: TRBJ2-1; clone size: -; CDR3 protein: CASSLGATSGENEQFF; CDR3 DNA: TGTGCCAGCAGCTTAGGGGCGACTAGCGGGGAGAATGAGCAGTTCTTC
D gene: -; V gene: TRBV20-1; J gene: TRBJ2-7; clone size: -; CDR3 protein: CSASFRFARYEQYF; CDR3 DNA: TGCAGTGCTAGTTTCCGGTTTGCCCGCTACGAGCAGTACTTC
D gene: -; V gene: TRBV7-9; J gene: TRBJ2-2; clone size: -; CDR3 protein: CASSLGRLAGMNTGELFF; CDR3 DNA: TGTGCCAGCAGCCTCGGTCGGCTCGCGGGAATGAACACCGGGGAGCTGTTTTTT
D gene: TRBD1; V gene: TRBV2; J gene: TRBJ1-5; clone size: few; CDR3 protein: CASSETGRDIQPQHF; CDR3 DNA: TGTGCCAGCAGTGAGACAGGGAGGGATATTCAGCCCCAGCATTTT
D gene: TRBD2; V gene: TRBV2; J gene: TRBJ2-7; clone size: few; CDR3 protein: CASSQPGLAGVRQYF; CDR3 DNA: TGTGCCAGCAGCCAACCGGGACTAGCGGGAGTGAGGCAGTACTTC
D gene: -; V gene: TRBV20-1; J gene: TRBJ1-4; clone size: few; CDR3 protein: CSARDLWTNGEKLFF; CDR3 DNA: TGCAGTGCTAGAGATCTGTGGACCAATGGCGAAAAACTGTTTTTT
D gene: TRBD1; V gene: TRBV28; J gene: TRBJ1-2; clone size: many; CDR3 protein: CASSPSGTGAGYTF; CDR3 DNA: TGTGCCAGCAGTCCGTCCGGGACAGGGGCCGGCTACACCTTC
D gene: -; V gene: TRBV11-1; J gene: TRBJ2-1; clone size: few; CDR3 protein: CASTWRTSRNEQFF; CDR3 DNA: TGTGCCAGCACATGGCGTACTAGCCGCAATGAGCAGTTCTTC
D gene: -; V gene: TRBV2; J gene: TRBJ1-1; clone size: -; CDR3 protein: CASSFRDNTEAFF; CDR3 DNA: TGTGCCAGCAGCTTCCGGGATAACACTGAAGCTTTCTTT
D gene: TRBD1; V gene: TRBV12-3/TRBV12-4; J gene: TRBJ1-5; clone size: -; CDR3 protein: CASSTALTDRVAQPQHF; CDR3 DNA: TGTGCCAGCAGTACAGCCCTTACGGACAGGGTGGCTCAGCCCCAGCATTTT
D gene: -; V gene: TRBV3-1; J gene: TRBJ1-3; clone size: -; CDR3 protein: CASSPPGEPYRDPNTIYF; CDR3 DNA: TGTGCCAGCAGCCCCCCCGGGGAACCTTACAGGGACCCGAACACCATATATTTT
D gene: TRBD2; V gene: TRBV2; J gene: TRBJ2-5; clone size: many; CDR3 protein: CASSGGRVGGQETQYF; CDR3 DNA: TGTGCCAGCAGTGGAGGGAGGGTTGGCGGCCAAGAGACCCAGTACTTC
D gene: TRBD1; V gene: TRBV19; J gene: TRBJ2-2; clone size: -; CDR3 protein: CASSKTGLTGELFF; CDR3 DNA: TGTGCCAGTAGCAAGACAGGGCTCACCGGGGAGCTGTTTTTT
D gene: TRBD1; V gene: TRBV6-5; J gene: TRBJ1-1; clone size: few; CDR3 protein: CASSYSGQGSTEAFF; CDR3 DNA: TGTGCCAGCAGTTACTCGGGACAGGGTTCCACTGAAGCTTTCTTT
D gene: -; V gene: TRBV7-9; J gene: TRBJ1-6; clone size: few; CDR3 protein: CASSAADNSPLHF; CDR3 DNA: TGTGCCAGCAGCGCAGCCGATAATTCACCCCTCCACTTT
D gene: -; V gene: TRBV12-3/TRBV12-4; J gene: TRBJ1-2; clone size: many; CDR3 protein: CASSSLLDSNYGYTF; CDR3 DNA: TGTGCCAGCAGTTCCCTCTTGGACTCTAACTATGGCTACACCTTC
D gene: -; V gene: TRBV7-9; J gene: TRBJ1-5; clone size: -; CDR3 protein: CASSGRGDQPQHF; CDR3 DNA: TGTGCCAGCAGCGGCAGGGGCGATCAGCCCCAGCATTTT
D gene: -; V gene: TRBV28; J gene: TRBJ2-2; clone size: -; CDR3 protein: CASSAHRNTGELFF; CDR3 DNA: TGTGCCAGCAGCGCACACAGGAACACCGGGGAGCTGTTTTTT
D gene: TRBD1; V gene: TRBV2; J gene: TRBJ2-7; clone size: -; CDR3 protein: CASEDRGNYEQYF; CDR3 DNA: TGTGCCAGCGAGGACAGGGGCAACTACGAGCAGTACTTC
D gene: TRBD2; V gene: TRBV20-1; J gene: TRBJ2-7; clone size: -; CDR3 protein: CSARASGTVHEQYF; CDR3 DNA: TGCAGTGCTAGAGCTAGCGGGACAGTTCACGAGCAGTACTTC
D gene: TRBD1; V gene: TRBV29-1; J gene: TRBJ1-5; clone size: few; CDR3 protein: CSIRTGGNQPQHF; CDR3 DNA: TGCAGCATTCGGACAGGGGGCAATCAGCCCCAGCATTTT
D gene: -; V gene: TRBV14; J gene: TRBJ1-2; clone size: -; CDR3 protein: CASSPAALSDYGYTF; CDR3 DNA: TGTGCCAGCAGCCCCGCAGCACTTTCGGACTATGGCTACACCTTC
D gene: TRBD1; V gene: TRBV29-1; J gene: TRBJ2-6; clone size: -; CDR3 protein: CSVDESGQGGSGANVLTF; CDR3 DNA: TGCAGCGTTGATGAATCGGGACAGGGAGGCTCTGGGGCCAACGTCCTGACTTTC
D gene: -; V gene: TRBV10-3; J gene: TRBJ1-6; clone size: many; CDR3 protein: CAISDTDGSPLHF; CDR3 DNA: TGTGCCATCAGTGATACCGATGGTTCACCCCTCCACTTT
D gene: TRBD1; V gene: TRBV6-1; J gene: TRBJ2-5; clone size: -; CDR3 protein: CASSATGAETRYF; CDR3 DNA: TGTGCCAGCAGCGCAACAGGGGCCGAGACCCGGTACTTC
D gene: -; V gene: TRBV20-1; J gene: TRBJ1-2; clone size: few; CDR3 protein: CSARGVARSYGYTF; CDR3 DNA: TGCAGTGCTAGGGGCGTCGCCCGGAGCTATGGCTACACCTTC
D gene: -; V gene: TRBV28; J gene: TRBJ1-1; clone size: -; CDR3 protein: CASSLWGTLRPEAFF; CDR3 DNA: TGTGCCAGCAGTTTATGGGGGACGTTAAGGCCAGAAGCTTTCTTT
D gene: -; V gene: TRBV6-1; J gene: TRBJ1-5; clone size: many; CDR3 protein: CASSRTSPVVGNQPQHF; CDR3 DNA: TGTGCCAGCAGTAGGACATCTCCGGTTGTAGGCAATCAGCCCCAGCATTTT
D gene: -; V gene: TRBV5-1; J gene: TRBJ1-1; clone size: few; CDR3 protein: CASSLEGREGGEAFF; CDR3 DNA: TGCGCCAGCAGCTTGGAGGGCAGGGAAGGAGGTGAAGCTTTCTTT
D gene: -; V gene: TRBV5-1; J gene: TRBJ1-4; clone size: few; CDR3 protein: CASSGEGPEKLFF; CDR3 DNA: TGCGCCAGCAGCGGAGAGGGTCCTGAAAAACTGTTTTTT
D gene: -; V gene: TRBV6-4; J gene: TRBJ1-6; clone size: -; CDR3 protein: CASSYRGGDSPLHF; CDR3 DNA: TGTGCCAGCAGTTATCGTGGGGGTGATTCACCCCTCCACTTT
D gene: TRBD2; V gene: TRBV11-2; J gene: TRBJ2-7; clone size: many; CDR3 protein: CASSSGLLPYEQYF; CDR3 DNA: TGTGCCAGCAGCTCGGGACTACTTCCCTACGAGCAGTACTTC
D gene: -; V gene: TRBV7-4; J gene: TRBJ1-1; clone size: -; CDR3 protein: CASSLRAGRWKAFF; CDR3 DNA: TGTGCCAGCAGCCTAAGGGCAGGGAGATGGAAAGCTTTCTTT
D gene: -; V gene: TRBV3-1; J gene: TRBJ1-5; clone size: -; CDR3 protein: CASSQDLARNQPQHF; CDR3 DNA: TGTGCCAGCAGCCAAGATTTGGCCCGCAATCAGCCCCAGCATTTT
D gene: -; V gene: TRBV7-3; J gene: TRBJ2-6; clone size: few; CDR3 protein: CASKGDGANVLTF; CDR3 DNA: TGTGCCAGCAAGGGGGACGGGGCCAACGTCCTGACTTTC
D gene: TRBD1; V gene: TRBV27; J gene: TRBJ1-4; clone size: -; CDR3 protein: CASSVTGVREKLFF; CDR3 DNA: TGTGCCAGCAGTGTGACAGGGGTGCGTGAAAAACTGTTTTTT
D gene: TRBD2; V gene: TRBV19; J gene: TRBJ2-7; clone size: -; CDR3 protein: CASRDSGRPEDEQYF; CDR3 DNA: TGTGCCAGTAGAGATAGCGGGAGGCCGGAGGACGAGCAGTACTTC
D gene: TRBD2; V gene: TRBV12-3/TRBV12-4; J gene: TRBJ2-3; clone size: few; CDR3 protein: CASKLAGADTQYF; CDR3 DNA: TGTGCCAGCAAACTAGCGGGAGCAGATACGCAGTATTTT
D gene: -; V gene: TRBV28; J gene: TRBJ1-2; clone size: many; CDR3 protein: CASTLNTGRPSYGYTF; CDR3 DNA: TGTGCCAGCACCCTCAATACGGGCAGGCCCTCCTATGGCTACACCTTC
D gene: -; V gene: TRBV11-2; J gene: TRBJ1-1; clone size: -; CDR3 protein: CASSSGQSGNTEAFF; CDR3 DNA: TGTGCCAGCAGCTCAGGGCAAAGCGGGAACACTGAAGCTTTCTTT
D gene: -; V gene: TRBV7-3; J gene: TRBJ2-3; clone size: -; CDR3 protein: CASSPRLTDTQYF; CDR3 DNA: TGTGCCAGCAGCCCCCGGCTCACAGATACGCAGTATTTT
D gene: -; V gene: TRBV15; J gene: TRBJ1-4; clone size: -; CDR3 protein: CATSSLVREKLFF; CDR3 DNA: TGTGCCACCAGCAGCCTCGTGAGGGAAAAACTGTTTTTT
D gene: -; V gene: TRBV6-2/TRBV6-3; J gene: TRBJ1-4; clone size: -; CDR3 protein: CASRLGGFGEKLFF; CDR3 DNA: TGTGCCAGCAGATTAGGGGGTTTCGGTGAAAAACTGTTTTTT
D gene: TRBD1; V gene: TRBV12-3/TRBV12-4; J gene: TRBJ1-2; clone size: many; CDR3 protein: CASSWDSYGYTF; CDR3 DNA: TGTGCCAGCAGTTGGGACAGCTATGGCTACACCTTC